The clone carrying this TCR beta chain was seen many times. No antigen is known for it. TCRdb re-clonotyped the PCR reads through MiXCR. The table has about 45,000 clones, 4% seen once. This sample is part of a study of metastatic and nonmetastatic thyroid tumors. General observations from the study: Malignant thyroid tumors reportedly had TCR beta diversity that was significantly higher than in benign nodules, in blood and tumor.

Nobody among the patients had been given any treatment before thyroid surgery. Between the trimmed V and J ends, which lost 1 base and 4 bases, there was a span of 15 bases. This CDR3 has 16 residues. The germline gives CDR1 SGHAT, CDR2 FQNNGV. The chain recombines TRBV11-2 with TRBJ2-3, with D possibly TRBD2 on 6 matching bases. This TCR derives from a female donor with papillary thyroid cancer or a benign thyroid nodule (not recorded which). Some clones in this sample may be carry-over from other donors' samples. The source material was blood. CDR3 loop: CASSLGAGSFADTQYF. CDR3 coding DNA: TGTGCCAGCAGCTTAGGCGCGGGAAGCTTCGCAGATACGCAGTATTTT.